The next 15 T cell receptor beta chains were all read from a single sample in a study of blood T cells in healthy people across ages. The use of a sample-barcoded 5' primer and a J-beta primer mix characterized a second PCR of roughly 6 to 12 cycles. Via MiXCR, TCRdb re-called the 5' RACE reads, giving one row per CDR3 protein. Among over 1,500,000 distinct CDR3 sequences, about two fifths were seen once, and the ten largest hold under 25%. Sequencing was carried out using blood. The receptor source for this set is a human donor in good health.

This clonotype was observed a handful of times. CDR3 nucleotides: TGCGCCAGCAGCTTCCAAGCGGGGTCCTACGAGCAGTACTTC. Translation: CASSFQAGSYEQYF. The genes are TRBV5-1 and TRBJ2-7; TRBD2 agrees at 7 bases. Trimming at V came to 2 bases and at J to 1 base, leaving 3 bases not matched to a gene. CDR3 length equals 14 residues. CDR1 is SGHRS and CDR2 is YFSETQ in the germline V gene.

The gene calls are TRBV29-1 and TRBJ1-1, with 8 bases identical to TRBD1. J was trimmed by 4 bases and V by 5 bases; bases with no gene match: 6. CDR3 length: 13 residues. Germline loops: CDR1 SQVTM, CDR2 ANQGSEA. The CDR3 DNA reads TGCAGCGTTCAGCAGGGGGCGAGCACTGAAGCTTTCTTT. Translating it yields CSVQQGASTEAFF.

The J gene is TRBJ2-3, the V gene TRBV7-9; 7 positions match TRBD1. The germline V gene has CDR1 SEHNR and CDR2 FQNEAQ (reference sequence). Trimming took 10 bases from V and 0 from J; bases not matched to a gene: 10. This CDR3 has 15 residues. The CDR3 region has the DNA TGTGCCACGACACCGGGACAGACTAGCACAGATACGCAGTATTTT. It codes for CATTPGQTSTDTQYF.

The rearrangement links TRBV12-3 or TRBV12-4 to TRBJ2-7, with D maybe TRBD1 (6 bases). CDR3 length: 14 amino acids. V gave up 3 bases and J gave up 3 bases, with 12 bases separating them. The CDR3 sequence: CASSFSGASYEQYF. The CDR3 coding sequence is TGTGCCAGCAGTTTTTCAGGGGCAAGCTACGAGCAGTACTTC.

For this clonotype: At one end the junction does not follow the germline gene, possibly because of a read error. This chain joins TRBV5-1 and TRBJ2-5, with no clear D. In germline, CDR1 is SGHRS, CDR2 YFSETQ. The CDR3 totals 16 residues. The CDR3 reads CVSSFYSGRQQETQYF. The CDR3, as DNA: TGCGTCAGCAGCTTTTATTCGGGCAGGCAACAAGAGACCCAGTACTTC.

This clonotype was found a few times. The rearrangement uses TRBV15 and TRBJ2-3; D remains unclear. The V gene's germline CDR1 is LNHNV and CDR2 YYDKDF (reference sequence). V was clipped by 0 bases and J by 7 bases, with 8 bases between them. The CDR3 is 13 residues long. CDR3 loop: CATSREGRNTQYF. CDR3 DNA: TGTGCCACCAGCAGAGAGGGTAGGAATACGCAGTATTTT.

This sequence joins TRBV5-5 and TRBJ1-2, with 7 bases aligning to TRBD1. Germline V gene lookup returns CDR1 SGHKS and CDR2 YYEKEE (reference sequence). CDR3 length: 15 residues. Germline trimming cut 2 bases from V and 4 bases from J; bases unmatched to any gene: 8. The CDR3 DNA reads TGTGCCAGCAGCTTCGGGACAGAAGGGGGCTATGGCTACACCTTC. Translated: CASSFGTEGGYGYTF.

This clonotype was counted between two and nine times. The gene calls are TRBV6-1 and TRBJ1-1; no firm D call. CDR1 MNHNS and CDR2 SASEGT come from the germline V gene. V gave up 6 bases and J gave up 1 base, with 24 bases separating them. The CDR3 is 18 residues long. The CDR3 protein is CASSFIITITKANTEAFF. The CDR3 DNA follows: TGTGCCAGCAGCTTCATTATAACGATCACGAAGGCGAACACTGAAGCTTTCTTT.

Of note for this clonotype: The junction shows a germline mismatch at one end, possibly a read error. The V and J genes are TRBV20-1 and TRBJ1-2, with D tentatively TRBD1 (5 bases). Germline CDR1 reads DFQATT; CDR2 reads SNEGSKA (reference sequence). This CDR3 spans 14 amino acids. The CDR3 DNA reads TGCAGTGCCCGACCCGGGGGAGTGGAAGATGGCTACGCCTTC. This codes for CSARPGGVEDGYAF.

The chain recombines TRBV6-2 or TRBV6-3 with TRBJ2-5, with 7 bases fitting TRBD2. Germline values: CDR1 MNHEY, CDR2 SVGEGT. J lost 2 bases, V lost 5 bases, and 8 bases had no gene match. The CDR3 runs to 15 residues. CDR3 DNA: TGTGCCAGCAGTCAGTGGACTAGTCTACAAGAGACCCAGTACTTC. It encodes CASSQWTSLQETQYF.

V gene TRBV7-2 combines with J gene TRBJ1-5; D may be TRBD1 (6 bases). Looked up from germline, CDR1 is SGHTA and CDR2 is FQGNSA. V lost 1 base and J lost 9, with 13 bases in between. The CDR3 covers 14 residues. CDR3 in amino acids: CASSLGDTSGPQHF. Here the CDR3 DNA reads TGTGCCAGCAGCTTAGGGGACACGAGCGGGCCCCAGCATTTT.

In this sample, this clonotype turned up a few times. The V gene is TRBV4-2, the J gene TRBJ1-5; D gene ambiguous. The germline gives CDR1 LGHNA, CDR2 YNFKEQ. The length of the CDR3 is 13 residues. Trimming stripped 0 bases from V and 3 bases from J, with 3 bases between. The CDR3 loop reads CASSQEDNQPQHF. CDR3 sequence (DNA): TGTGCCAGCAGCCAAGAGGACAATCAGCCCCAGCATTTT.

The rearrangement joins TRBV6-5 to TRBJ1-6; maybe TRBD1 (6 bases). The germline V gene encodes CDR1 MNHEY and CDR2 SVGAGI. This CDR3 contains 15 residues. The ends were cut back, 0 bases at V and 9 bases at J, with 12 bases in the middle. As DNA, the CDR3 is TGTGCCAGCAGTTACTCGACAGGCCCAGTTTCACCCCTCCACTTT. Its protein is CASSYSTGPVSPLHF.

The chain uses TRBV20-1 and TRBJ1-2; no reliable D call. The V end lost 5 bases, the J end lost 6 bases, and 16 bases lay between the germline ends. Germline CDR1 reads DFQATT; CDR2 reads SNEGSKA (reference sequence). This CDR3 has 13 residues. The CDR3 region has the DNA TGCAGTGCTCTACCCCAGACTGAGGATGGCTACACCTTC. It is translated as CSALPQTEDGYTF.

V is TRBV2 and J is TRBJ1-1; D may be TRBD1 (6 bases). There are 17 residues in the CDR3. Trimming removed 3 bases from V and 1 base from J, with 18 bases in between. Germline lookup yields CDR1 SNHLY and CDR2 FYNNEI. Here the CDR3 reads CASSDPGGVGPNTEAFF. CDR3 DNA sequence: TGTGCCAGCAGTGATCCCGGGGGCGTAGGTCCGAACACTGAAGCTTTCTTT.